A single sample gave rise to the 9 T cell receptor beta chains below, sequenced in a study of OX40 agonist ivuxolimab in advanced cancers. Sequenced by immunoSEQ multiplex PCR; TCRdb stores in-frame clones only, minus some. Among about 11,000 clones listed, about 76% were seen once. Sequences were derived from CD4+ or CD8+ T cells sorted from blood, sampled in a trial of the OX40 agonist ivuxolimab. The receptors originated from an adult with an advanced solid tumor such as melanoma, head and neck, liver or kidney cancer.

About this clone: The junction differs from germline at one of its ends, possibly a read error. The chain joins TRBV11-2 to TRBJ1-2; TRBD1 agrees at 11 bases. CDR3 length: 16 residues. CDR1 is SGHAT, CDR2 FQNNGV, per germline. The CDR3 DNA sequence: TGTGCCGGCAGCTTACCCCTAGGACAGGGGGCTCATGGCTACACCTTC. Its protein product is CAGSLPLGQGAHGYTF.

The gene calls are TRBV5-6 and TRBJ1-1; TRBD1 aligns across 7 bases. Unmatched junction bases numbered 3, after V lost 1 base and J lost 0 bases. There are 15 residues in the CDR3. Germline V lookup: CDR1 SGHDT, CDR2 YYEEEE. CDR3 DNA: TGTGCCAGCAGCTTGTATACAGGGGTGAACACTGAAGCTTTCTTT. Protein product: CASSLYTGVNTEAFF.

J is TRBJ2-1 and V is TRBV6-5, with D possibly TRBD2 on 6 matching bases. Germline V gives CDR1 MNHEY, CDR2 SVGAGI. The CDR3 runs to 15 residues. V gave up 5 bases and J gave up 0 bases, with 11 bases separating them. The CDR3 DNA reads as TGTGCCAGCAGTCTAGCGTTCCGCTCCTACAATGAGCAGTTCTTC. Its translation is CASSLAFRSYNEQFF.

The J gene is TRBJ2-1, the V gene TRBV27; weak D call: TRBD2 (5 bases). Trimming shortened V by 2 bases and J by 8 bases, and 10 bases separated the two germline ends. The CDR3 covers 13 residues. Germline CDR1 and CDR2: MNHEY and SMNVEV (reference sequence). The CDR3 sequence: CASSLGGPDEQFF. The CDR3 DNA reads as TGTGCCAGCAGTTTAGGAGGACCGGATGAGCAGTTCTTC.

The chain carries TRBV9 and TRBJ1-3; no firm D call. The CDR3 is 12 amino acids. CDR1 SGDLS and CDR2 YYNGEE come from the germline V gene. V was trimmed by 3 bases and J by 4 bases, leaving 5 bases between them. The CDR3 region is CASSGLGNTIYF. The CDR3 region has the DNA TGTGCCAGCAGCGGTTTGGGAAACACCATATATTTT.

This clone was found once. The CDR3 loop is CASSELLAGGTGTVNTGELFF. The CDR3 coding sequence is TGTGCCAGCAGTGAGTTGTTAGCGGGAGGTACCGGCACCGTGAACACCGGGGAGCTGTTTTTT. The chain carries TRBV2 and TRBJ2-2, with 10 bases aligning to TRBD2. The J segment lost 1 base and the V segment lost 3 bases, leaving 17 bases of the junction unmatched. The germline V gene has CDR1 SNHLY and CDR2 FYNNEI. CDR3 length: 21 amino acids.

Within the sample, this clone is large (0.1 to 1%). This chain joins TRBV5-8 and TRBJ2-1, with D perhaps TRBD2 (7 bases). V was trimmed by 3 bases and J by 8 bases, leaving 15 bases between them. In germline, CDR1 is SGHTS, CDR2 YDEGEE. This CDR3 is 14 amino acids long. In DNA form, the CDR3 reads TGTGCCAGCAGCTCCCTACAGGGAGGGGATGAGCAGTTCTTC. Translated: CASSSLQGGDEQFF.

This clone counts as large. The V gene is TRBV6-4, the J gene TRBJ1-5, with TRBD1 matching over 7 bases. The CDR3 extends over 15 amino acids. Looked up from germline, CDR1 is MRHNA and CDR2 is SNTAGT. The V gene end was trimmed by 3 bases and the J gene end by 6 bases; junction bases not matched to a gene: 8. The CDR3 loop reads CASSESAGGGQPQHF. The CDR3 bases are TGTGCCAGCAGTGAATCGGCAGGGGGAGGTCAGCCCCAGCATTTT.

The chain is built from TRBV7-3 and TRBJ2-2, with D possibly being TRBD2 (6 bases). The germline V gene has CDR1 SGHTA and CDR2 FQGTGA. V lost 5 bases and J 6 bases, leaving 13 bases between the germline ends. This CDR3 is 14 amino acids long. The CDR3 DNA reads as TGTGCCAGCAGCGCATTGGGAGGACCCGGGGAGCTGTTTTTT. Translated: CASSALGGPGELFF.